The rows below give T cell receptor beta chains drawn from one sample of a study of shared clonotypes between healthy human individuals. The method was immunoSEQ multiplex PCR; TCRdb's version includes in-frame clones alone and lacks a portion of them. Among roughly 2,500,000 clones listed, 93% were seen once. The sample comprised naive CD4+ T cells from PBMCs. Every receptor here comes from a man in his late teens or twenties in good health. Some clones in this sample may be carry-over from other donors' samples. The CDR3 runs from the conserved cysteine through the conserved F or W. D genes are given only for firm matches. Not every row has a clone size; where given, it reads once, few, many or a size class.

>TRBV20-1|.|TRBJ2-7|.
TGCAGTGCCACTAATCCCTACGAGCAGTACTTC
CSATNPYEQYF
>TRBV7-2|.|TRBJ1-4|few
TGTGCCAGCAGTGTCGGGCAGCTGAATGAAAAACTGTTTTTT
CASSVGQLNEKLFF
>TRBV5-4|.|TRBJ1-2|.
TGTGCCAGCAGCCCCCCGATAACCGGAGGCTACACCTTC
CASSPPITGGYTF
>TRBV5-5|.|TRBJ2-5|once
TGTGCCAGCAGCATCCGTCTACAAGAGACCCAGTACTTC
CASSIRLQETQYF
>TRBV19|TRBD2|TRBJ2-7|.
TGTGCCAGTAGTATAGATCTCCTAGCGGGACCCTACGAGCAGTACTTC
CASSIDLLAGPYEQYF
>TRBV7-2|TRBD2|TRBJ2-1|.
TGTGCCAGCAGCTACAAGACTAGCGGGGCTTACAATGAGCAGTTCTTC
CASSYKTSGAYNEQFF
>TRBV7-2|TRBD2|TRBJ2-2|.
TGTGCCAGCAGCCTGACTAGCGGGTTTAACACCGGGGAGCTGTTTTTT
CASSLTSGFNTGELFF
>TRBV6-5|.|TRBJ2-7|few
TGTGCCAGCAGTTACTCACAGGGTCTCGGGGAGCAGTACTTC
CASSYSQGLGEQYF
>TRBV18|TRBD1|TRBJ2-6|once
TGTGCCAGCTCACGGACAGGGCGCTCTGGGGCCAACGTCCTGACTTTC
CASSRTGRSGANVLTF
>TRBV5-1|.|TRBJ2-1|.
TGCGCCAGCAGCCGATCAGGGGTAGGGGGTTACAATGAGCAGTTCTTC
CASSRSGVGGYNEQFF
>TRBV28|TRBD1|TRBJ1-2|.
TGTGCCAGCAGCCTGACAGGGGACTATGGCTACACCTTC
CASSLTGDYGYTF
>TRBV9|TRBD2|TRBJ2-1|.
TGTGCCAGCAGCTCTAGCGGGATCGGCTACAATGAGCAGTTCTTC
CASSSSGIGYNEQFF
>TRBV4-2|.|TRBJ1-3|.
TGTGCCAGCAGCCAAATGGGAAACACCATATATTTT
CASSQMGNTIYF
>TRBV6-1|.|TRBJ2-2|.
TGTGCCAGCCAGCGGCGGGGGAACACCGGGGAGCTGTTTTTT
CASQRRGNTGELFF
>TRBV28|.|TRBJ2-7|.
TGTGCCACTCGGGAAAGCTACGAGCAGTACTTC
CATRESYEQYF
>TRBV29-1|.|TRBJ2-5|.
TGCAGCGTCGCGATGCGGTACCAAGAGACCCAGTACTTC
CSVAMRYQETQYF
>TRBV2|.|TRBJ2-3|.
TGTGCCAGCATGAGGCGGGATAAAGATACGCAGTATTTT
CASMRRDKDTQYF
>TRBV15|.|TRBJ1-1|.
TGTGCCACCAGCAGTAAGACGAACACTGAAGCTTTCTTT
CATSSKTNTEAFF
>TRBV19|TRBD2|TRBJ2-7|.
TGTGCCAGTAGTAAAGCGGGAGGGTTCTACGAGCAGTACTTC
CASSKAGGFYEQYF
>TRBV5-1|.|TRBJ2-1|.
TGCGCCAGCAGCCAGGACGGTGAGCAGTTCTTC
CASSQDGEQFF
>TRBV5-1|.|TRBJ2-5|.
TGCGCCAGCAGCTCAGGACAGACGTCTTTCCAAGAGACCCAGTACTTC
CASSSGQTSFQETQYF
>TRBV27|.|TRBJ2-7|.
TGTGCCAGCAGTACCCCCCAGGGACGGGAGAATAACTACGAGCAGTACTTC
CASSTPQGRENNYEQYF
>TRBV19|.|TRBJ1-5|.
TGTGCCAGTAGTATTACCCAGTGGTATAGCAATCAGCCCCAGCATTTT
CASSITQWYSNQPQHF
>TRBV7-3|TRBD1|TRBJ2-7|once
TGTGCCAGCAGCTCTCAAGCCGGGACAGCCGAGCAGTACTTC
CASSSQAGTAEQYF
>TRBV5-4|.|TRBJ2-5|.
TGTGCCAGCAGCCAGGGATGGGGCGGAGAGACCCAGTACTTC
CASSQGWGGETQYF
>TRBV5-1|.|TRBJ1-2|.
TGCGCCAGCAGCTTGGCCTGGGAGAGCTATGGCTACACCTTC
CASSLAWESYGYTF
>TRBV18|.|TRBJ2-1|.
TGTGCCAGCTCCCGAACGAGGGGTAATGAGCAGTTCTTC
CASSRTRGNEQFF
>TRBV5-1|.|TRBJ2-6|.
TGCGCCAGCAGCTTCGATGGTGCTGGGGCCAACGTCCTGACTTTC
CASSFDGAGANVLTF
>TRBV4-1|TRBD2|TRBJ2-7|.
TGCGCCAGCAGCCAATTAGGGGCGGGAGTCTCCTACGAGCAGTACTTC
CASSQLGAGVSYEQYF
>TRBV9|TRBD2|TRBJ2-2|.
TGTGCCAGCAGTGTTGTAGCGGGAGTCGGGGAGCTGTTTTTT
CASSVVAGVGELFF
>TRBV28|.|TRBJ1-1|few
TGTGCCAGCAGTTTATTTGCAATGGGGAACACTGAAGCTTTCTTT
CASSLFAMGNTEAFF
>TRBV7-9|.|TRBJ2-5|.
TGTGCCAGCAGCTTAGTTGGTACAGGACAAGAGACCCAGTACTTC
CASSLVGTGQETQYF
>TRBV2|.|TRBJ2-5|.
TGTGCCAGCAGTGAGTGGACTGTACAAGAGACCCAGTACTTC
CASSEWTVQETQYF
>TRBV6-1|TRBD1|TRBJ2-7|.
TGTGCCAGCACAAAGGACAGGGGAGGTCACGAGCAGTACTTC
CASTKDRGGHEQYF
>TRBV11-2|TRBD2|TRBJ2-7|.
TGTGCCAGCAGCTTGGCCAGCGGGAGCTGGTACGAGCAGTACTTC
CASSLASGSWYEQYF
>TRBV29-1|TRBD1|TRBJ1-6|.
TGCAGCGTTTCGGGACAGGGGTATAATTCACCCCTCCACTTT
CSVSGQGYNSPLHF
>TRBV2|.|TRBJ1-1|.
TGTGCCAGCAGTGCCGCGAACACTGAAGCTTTCTTT
CASSAANTEAFF
>TRBV19|TRBD2|TRBJ2-3|.
TGTGCCAGTAGTATACCCCGGACTAGCGGTTCCCCCCTCGCTACAGATACGCAGTATTTT
CASSIPRTSGSPLATDTQYF
>TRBV2|.|TRBJ2-6|.
TGTGCCAGCGGACAGTCCTCTGGGGCCAACGTCCTGACTTTC
CASGQSSGANVLTF
>TRBV6-5|.|TRBJ2-7|.
TGTGCCAGCAGTTACCTCAGGGGGGCTACCTACGAGCAGTACTTC
CASSYLRGATYEQYF
>TRBV28|TRBD2|TRBJ2-1|once
TGTGCCAGCAGTTTCCCACTAGCGGGAGTTCTGAATGAGCAGTTCTTC
CASSFPLAGVLNEQFF
>TRBV7-2|.|TRBJ1-1|.
TGTGCCAGCAGCTTAGTTTTAGGGAACACTGAAGCTTTCTTT
CASSLVLGNTEAFF
>TRBV2|.|TRBJ1-5|once
TGTGCCAGCAGTGCCGCGAAAAGTAGCAATCAGCCCCAGCATTTT
CASSAAKSSNQPQHF
>TRBV30|.|TRBJ2-2|.
TGTGCCTGGGGGAACTTAATCTCCCGGGCGCTCAAGGGCGGGGAGCTGTTTTTT
CAWGNLISRALKGGELFF
>TRBV11-2|.|TRBJ2-4|.
TGTGCCAGCAGCCAAATGGGGAGCATTCAGTACTTC
CASSQMGSIQYF
>TRBV5-1|TRBD1|TRBJ1-2|.
TGCGCCAGCAGCTTGGTACCGGGACAGGGGATCGTCCACTATGGCTACACCTTC
CASSLVPGQGIVHYGYTF